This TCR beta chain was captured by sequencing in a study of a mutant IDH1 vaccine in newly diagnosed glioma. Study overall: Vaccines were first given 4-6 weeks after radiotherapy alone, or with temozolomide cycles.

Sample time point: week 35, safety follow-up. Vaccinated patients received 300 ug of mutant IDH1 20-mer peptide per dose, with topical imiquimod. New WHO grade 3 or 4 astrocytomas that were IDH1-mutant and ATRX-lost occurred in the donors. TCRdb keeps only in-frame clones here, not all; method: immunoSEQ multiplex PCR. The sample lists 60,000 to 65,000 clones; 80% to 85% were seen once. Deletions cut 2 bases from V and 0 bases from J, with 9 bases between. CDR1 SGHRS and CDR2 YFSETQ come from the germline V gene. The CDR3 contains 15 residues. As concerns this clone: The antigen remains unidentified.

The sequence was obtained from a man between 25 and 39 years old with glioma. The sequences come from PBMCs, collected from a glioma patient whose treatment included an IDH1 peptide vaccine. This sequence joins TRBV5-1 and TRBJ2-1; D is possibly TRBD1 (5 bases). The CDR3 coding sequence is TGCGCCAGCAGCTTACAGGTGAACTCCTACAATGAGCAGTTCTTC. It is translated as CASSLQVNSYNEQFF. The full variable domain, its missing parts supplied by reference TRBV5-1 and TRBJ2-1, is KAGVTQTPRYLIKTRGQQVTLSCSPISGHRSVSWYQQTPGQGLQFLFEYFSETQRNKGNFPGRFSGRQFSNSRSEMNVSTLELGDSALYLCASSLQVNSYNEQFFGPGTRLTVL.